The clone carrying this TCR beta chain was seen more than once but under ten times. This CDR3 is 14 amino acids long. J gave up 5 bases and V 5 bases, and 5 bases lay outside the gene matches. This sample was taken from a study of blood T cells in healthy people across ages. Sample-barcoded 5' priming and a J-beta primer mix drove a second PCR of 7 to 11 cycles. TCRdb re-called the 5' RACE reads with MiXCR, one entry per CDR3 protein. The table shows 750,000 to 850,000 distinct CDR3 sequences, with more than 20% occurring only once. These data also formed part of another study, on T cells of mothers and their children.

The clonotype comes from a boy under 18 in good health. J is TRBJ1-4 and V is TRBV12-3 or TRBV12-4, with 7 positions matching TRBD1. Sequencing was performed on blood. This CDR3 reads CASSRQGFNEKLFF. CDR3 sequence (DNA): TGTGCCAGCAGTAGACAGGGTTTCAATGAAAAACTGTTTTTT.